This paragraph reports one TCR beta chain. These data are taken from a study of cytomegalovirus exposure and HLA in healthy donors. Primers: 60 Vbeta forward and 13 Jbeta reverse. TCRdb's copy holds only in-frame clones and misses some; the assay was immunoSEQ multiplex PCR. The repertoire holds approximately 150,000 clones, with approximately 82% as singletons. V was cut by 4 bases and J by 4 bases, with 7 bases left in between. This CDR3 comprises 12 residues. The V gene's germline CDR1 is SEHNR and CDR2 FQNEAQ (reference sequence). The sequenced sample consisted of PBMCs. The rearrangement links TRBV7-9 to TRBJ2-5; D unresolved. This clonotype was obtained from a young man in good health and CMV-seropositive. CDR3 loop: CASSSHVETQYF. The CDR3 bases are TGTGCCAGCAGCTCACACGTAGAGACCCAGTACTTC.